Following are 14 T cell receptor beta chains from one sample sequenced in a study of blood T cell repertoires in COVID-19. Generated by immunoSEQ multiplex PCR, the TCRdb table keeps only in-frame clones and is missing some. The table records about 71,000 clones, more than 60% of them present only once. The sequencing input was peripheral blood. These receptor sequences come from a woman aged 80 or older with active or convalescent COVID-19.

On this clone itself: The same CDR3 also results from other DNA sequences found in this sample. CDR3 sequence: CASSQDRGNTIYF. CDR3 DNA sequence: TGTGCCAGCAGCCAAGATCGTGGAAACACCATATATTTT. This chain joins TRBV3-1 (or the pseudogene TRBV3-2) and TRBJ1-3; D is undetermined. Germline V gives CDR1 LGHDT, CDR2 YNNKEL (reference sequence). Trimming cost V 0 bases and J 3 bases, with 3 bases left between them. The CDR3 totals 13 residues.

The CDR3 spells CASSLGTAGFQGRTGELFF. In DNA form, the CDR3 reads TGCGCCAGCAGCCTCGGCACGGCTGGTTTTCAGGGTCGGACCGGGGAGCTGTTTTTT. The gene calls are TRBV4-3 and TRBJ2-2; weak D call: TRBD1 (5 bases). V lost 4 bases and J 5 bases, leaving 26 bases between the germline ends. This CDR3 is 19 amino acids long. Germline CDR1 and CDR2: LGHNA and YSLEER.

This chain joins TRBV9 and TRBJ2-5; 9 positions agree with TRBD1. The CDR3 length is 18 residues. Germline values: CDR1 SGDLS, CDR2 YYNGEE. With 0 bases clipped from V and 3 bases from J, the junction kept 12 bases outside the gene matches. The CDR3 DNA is TGTGCCAGCAGCGTAGTCGTACGGACAGGGGAGGAAAAAGAGACCCAGTACTTC. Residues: CASSVVVRTGEEKETQYF.

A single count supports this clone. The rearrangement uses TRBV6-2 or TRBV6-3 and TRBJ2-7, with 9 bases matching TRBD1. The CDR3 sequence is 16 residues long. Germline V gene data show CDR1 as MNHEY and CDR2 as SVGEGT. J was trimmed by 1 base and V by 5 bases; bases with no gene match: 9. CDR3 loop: CASSPLTGGWSYEQYF. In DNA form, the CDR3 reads TGTGCCAGCAGTCCCCTAACAGGGGGCTGGTCCTACGAGCAGTACTTC.

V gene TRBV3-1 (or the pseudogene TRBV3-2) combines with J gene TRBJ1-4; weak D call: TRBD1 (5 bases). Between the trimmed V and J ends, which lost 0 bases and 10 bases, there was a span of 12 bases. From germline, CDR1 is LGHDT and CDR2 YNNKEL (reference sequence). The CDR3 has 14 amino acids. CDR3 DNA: TGTGCCAGCAGCCAAGAGGCAGGGACTCGAAAACTGTTTTTT. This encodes CASSQEAGTRKLFF.

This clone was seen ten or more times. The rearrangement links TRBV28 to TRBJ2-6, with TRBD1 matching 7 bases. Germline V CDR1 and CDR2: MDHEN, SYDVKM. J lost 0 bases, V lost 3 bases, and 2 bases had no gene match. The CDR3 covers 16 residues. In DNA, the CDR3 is TGTGCCAGCAGTTTGGGACAGCTCTCTGGGGCCAACGTCCTGACTTTC. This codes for CASSLGQLSGANVLTF.

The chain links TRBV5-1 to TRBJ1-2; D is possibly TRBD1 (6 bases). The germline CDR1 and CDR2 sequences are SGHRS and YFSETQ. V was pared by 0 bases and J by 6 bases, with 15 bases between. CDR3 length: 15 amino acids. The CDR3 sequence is CASSLEWGGVNGYTF. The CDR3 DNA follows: TGCGCCAGCAGCTTGGAGTGGGGGGGCGTTAATGGCTACACCTTC.

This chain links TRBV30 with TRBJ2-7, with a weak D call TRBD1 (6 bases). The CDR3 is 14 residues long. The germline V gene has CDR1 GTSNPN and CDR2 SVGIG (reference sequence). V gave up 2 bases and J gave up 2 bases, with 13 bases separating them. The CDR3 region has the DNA TGTGCCTGGAGTCCGGGACACCAAACCTACGAGCAGTACTTC. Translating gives CAWSPGHQTYEQYF.

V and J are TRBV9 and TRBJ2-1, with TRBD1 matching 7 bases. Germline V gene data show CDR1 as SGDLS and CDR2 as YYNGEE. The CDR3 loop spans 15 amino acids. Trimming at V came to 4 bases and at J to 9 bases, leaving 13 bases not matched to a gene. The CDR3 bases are TGTGCCAGCAGCCTAGGGACAGAGACGTTTGGTGAGCAGTTCTTC. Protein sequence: CASSLGTETFGEQFF.

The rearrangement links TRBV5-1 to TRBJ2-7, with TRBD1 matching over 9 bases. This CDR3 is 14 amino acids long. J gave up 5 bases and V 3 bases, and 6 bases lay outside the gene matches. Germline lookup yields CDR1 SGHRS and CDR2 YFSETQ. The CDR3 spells CASSSGGQGNEQYF. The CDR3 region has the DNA TGCGCCAGCAGCTCTGGGGGACAGGGCAACGAGCAGTACTTC.

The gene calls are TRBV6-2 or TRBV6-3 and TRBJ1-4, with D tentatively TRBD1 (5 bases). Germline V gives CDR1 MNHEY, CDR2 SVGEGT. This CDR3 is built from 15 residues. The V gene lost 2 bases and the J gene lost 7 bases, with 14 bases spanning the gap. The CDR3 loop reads CASSYGGTATEKLFF. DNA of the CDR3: TGTGCCAGCAGTTACGGCGGGACCGCCACTGAAAAACTGTTTTTT.

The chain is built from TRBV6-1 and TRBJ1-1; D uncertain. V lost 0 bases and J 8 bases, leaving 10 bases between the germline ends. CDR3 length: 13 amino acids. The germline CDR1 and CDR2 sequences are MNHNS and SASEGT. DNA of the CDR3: TGTGCCAGCAGTGAAGCAGAGCGAGAGGAAGCTTTCTTT. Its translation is CASSEAEREEAFF.

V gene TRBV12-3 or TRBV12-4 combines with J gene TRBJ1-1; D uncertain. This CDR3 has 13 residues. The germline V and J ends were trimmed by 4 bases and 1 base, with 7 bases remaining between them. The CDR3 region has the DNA TGTGCCAGCAGTTATGGCCCGAACACTGAAGCTTTCTTT. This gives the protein CASSYGPNTEAFF.

In nucleotides, the CDR3 is TGTGCCAGCAGTTACTCATACAGTGGAAACACCATATATTTT. This sequence encodes CASSYSYSGNTIYF. The chain carries TRBV6-5 and TRBJ1-3; D gene unclear. Germline V gene lookup returns CDR1 MNHEY and CDR2 SVGAGI. V was shortened by 0 bases and J by 3 bases, with 6 bases between the two germline ends. This CDR3 comprises 14 residues.